The 26 T cell receptor beta chains given below trace back to one sample, sequenced in a study of post-analysis software for immune sequencing data. The study's findings and limits: Patients used five TRBV segments, including TRBV5-6, TRBV5-1 and TRBV20-1, more often than controls.

The antigens of these receptors remain unknown. Unique molecular identifiers were present in the TCR beta cDNA libraries. TCRdb called the PCR reads again in MiXCR, with one record for every CDR3 protein. The table records around 770,000 distinct CDR3 sequences, roughly 50% of them present only once. Source material: blood. These receptors all stem from a girl aged 10-17 years with multiple sclerosis.

This clonotype was counted only a few times. The J gene is TRBJ1-4, the V gene TRBV7-9, with unresolved D. This CDR3 is 15 amino acids long. Germline CDR1 SEHNR, CDR2 FQNEAQ (reference sequence). Trimming removed 2 bases from V and 5 bases from J, with 12 bases in between. DNA for the CDR3: TGTGCCAGCAGCTTATATGAGGATCCCAATGAAAAACTGTTTTTT. Residues: CASSLYEDPNEKLFF. Drawing the rest from reference TRBV7-9 and TRBJ1-4, the complete variable domain is DTGVSQNPRHKITKRGQNVTFRCDPISEHNRLYWYRQTLGQGPEFLTYFQNEAQLEKSRLLSDRFSAERPKGSFSTLEIQRTEQGDSAMYLCASSLYEDPNEKLFFGSGTQLSVL.

Worth noting for this clonotype: A read error may produce the germline difference seen at one junction end. The chain is built from TRBV9 and TRBJ2-7, with D tentatively TRBD1 or TRBD2 (5 bases each). Germline loops: CDR1 SGDLS, CDR2 YYNGEE. The CDR3 sequence is 14 residues long. The CDR3 region has the DNA TGTGCCAGCAGCGCGGGACCCAGCTCCTGCGAGCAGTACTTC. This codes for CASSAGPSSCEQYF.

The chain links TRBV29-1 to TRBJ2-6; D gene uncertain. The germline V and J ends were trimmed by 5 bases and 0 bases, with 2 bases remaining between them. This CDR3 region has 12 residues. The germline gives CDR1 SQVTM, CDR2 ANQGSEA. The CDR3 is CSVRSGANVLTF. The CDR3 region has the DNA TGCAGCGTTCGCTCTGGGGCCAACGTCCTGACTTTC. The full variable domain, rest sourced from reference TRBV29-1 and TRBJ2-6, is SAVISQKPSRDICQRGTSLTIQCQVDSQVTMMFWYRQQPGQSLTLIATANQGSEATYESGFVIDKFPISRPNLTFSTLTVSNMSPEDSSIYLCSVRSGANVLTFGAGSRLTVL.

This clonotype was counted only a few times. Here the CDR3 DNA reads TGCGCCAGCAGCGAAGCCGGGACCGCTAACTATGGCTACACCTTC. Protein product: CASSEAGTANYGYTF. The V and J genes are TRBV4-3 and TRBJ1-2, with D perhaps TRBD1 (5 bases). Deletions cut 5 bases from V and 0 bases from J, with 13 bases between. Germline V gene data show CDR1 as LGHNA and CDR2 as YSLEER. The CDR3 is 15 residues long.

The J gene is TRBJ2-1, the V gene TRBV28; 12 bases match TRBD2. Trimming at V came to 5 bases and at J to 8 bases, leaving 7 bases not matched to a gene. This CDR3 is 15 amino acids long. Germline CDR1 MDHEN, CDR2 SYDVKM. The CDR3 here is CASSTGLAGRYEQFF. DNA for the CDR3: TGTGCCAGCAGTACAGGACTAGCGGGAAGGTATGAGCAGTTCTTC.

V usage is TRBV11-3 and J usage is TRBJ2-3, with TRBD2 matching 11 bases. The CDR3 has 16 residues. Losses at the gene ends were 3 bases for V and 2 bases for J; bases not matched to a gene: 4. CDR1 and CDR2 from the germline V gene are SGHNT and YENEEA. CDR3 in DNA: TGTGCCAGCAGCTTTGGTAGCGGGAGGGCCACAGATACGCAGTATTTT. This encodes CASSFGSGRATDTQYF.

The CDR3 coding sequence is TGTGCCAGCAACCCGGACAGGGAAGAGACCCAGTACTTC. Encoded protein: CASNPDREETQYF. The chain uses TRBV21-1 and TRBJ2-5; whether TRBD1, the table's D call, matches the DNA was not checked. TRBV21-1 represents a pseudogene. The CDR3 sequence is 13 residues long.

The chain couples TRBV20-1 to TRBJ1-5; D possibly corresponds to TRBD1 (5 bases). The CDR3 is 17 amino acids. V lost 7 bases to trimming and J lost 4 bases, with 26 bases between them. Per germline, CDR1 DFQATT and CDR2 SNEGSKA (reference sequence). The CDR3 spells CSGTLVGESLMNQPQHF. The CDR3 nucleotides read TGCAGTGGGACGCTGGTAGGGGAAAGCCTTATGAATCAGCCCCAGCATTTT.

This clonotype was observed a few times. This rearrangement joins TRBV7-4 to TRBJ1-5; D remains unclear. This CDR3 has 13 residues. V lost 5 bases, J lost 5 bases, and 10 bases lay in between. Germline V gene lookup returns CDR1 SGHVT and CDR2 SQSDAQ. The CDR3, as DNA: TGTGCCAGCAGCCCCGAGGCGGATCAGCCCCAGCATTTT. Amino acids: CASSPEADQPQHF. The full variable domain, its missing parts supplied by reference TRBV7-4 and TRBJ1-5, is GAGVSQSPRYKVAKRGRDVALRCDSISGHVTLYWYRQTLGQGSEVLTYSQSDAQRDKSGRPSGRFSAERPERSVSTLKIQRTEQGDSAVYLCASSPEADQPQHFGDGTRLSIL.

The chain recombines TRBV5-5 with TRBJ2-4; maybe TRBD1 (5 bases). The DNA end favors TRBJ2-7, so the J call may be wrong. CDR1 and CDR2 (germline): SGHKS, YYEKEE (reference sequence). The CDR3 length is 14 residues. CDR3 in amino acids: CASSRNRLSYEQYF. The CDR3 bases are TGTGCCAGCAGCAGGAACAGGCTCTCCTACGAGCAGTACTTC.

This clonotype was found a few times. The CDR3 is CASSQTRRGWDIQYF. The CDR3 nucleotides read TGTGCCAGCAGCCAAACCCGGCGGGGGTGGGACATTCAGTACTTC. The genes are TRBV3-1 and TRBJ2-4; TRBD2 matches 7 bases. Trimming took 2 bases from V and 8 from J; bases not matched to a gene: 9. This CDR3 region has 15 residues. CDR1 is LGHDT and CDR2 is YNNKEL in the germline V gene (reference sequence). Drawing the rest from reference TRBV3-1 and TRBJ2-4, the complete variable domain is DTAVSQTPKYLVTQMGNDKSIKCEQNLGHDTMYWYKQDSKKFLKIMFSYNNKELIINETVPNRFSPKSPDKAHLNLHINSLELGDSAVYFCASSQTRRGWDIQYFGAGTRLSVL.

CDR3 in amino acids: CASREHIGQPQHF. CDR3 in DNA: TGTGCCAGCAGAGAACATATAGGACAGCCCCAGCATTTT. V is TRBV6-1 and J is TRBJ1-5; D remains ambiguous. Deletions cut 6 bases from V and 7 bases from J, with 13 bases between. The CDR3 sequence is 13 residues long. The germline V gene has CDR1 MNHNS and CDR2 SASEGT.

The J gene is TRBJ2-7, the V gene TRBV4-2; D may be TRBD2 (5 bases). The germline gives CDR1 LGHNA, CDR2 YNFKEQ. The ends were cut back, 0 bases at V and 1 base at J, with 7 bases in the middle. The CDR3 runs 14 residues. CDR3 loop: CASSQDEGSYEQYF. In DNA form, the CDR3 reads TGTGCCAGCAGCCAAGACGAGGGATCCTACGAGCAGTACTTC.

This chain joins TRBV6-5 and TRBJ1-6; D ambiguous. Germline V gives CDR1 MNHEY, CDR2 SVGAGI. The CDR3 spans 14 residues. V lost 3 bases to trimming and J lost 7 bases, with 10 bases between them. The CDR3 here is CASSYNTRNSPLHF. CDR3 in DNA: TGTGCCAGCAGTTATAACACCAGAAATTCACCCCTCCACTTT.

V is TRBV29-1 and J is TRBJ2-5; 7 bases are a match to TRBD2. Trimming removed 0 bases from V and 5 bases from J; junction bases left unmatched: 6. This CDR3 contains 14 residues. Germline CDR1 and CDR2: SQVTM and ANQGSEA. The CDR3 bases are TGCAGCGTTGAAGATCGCGGGAGAGGGGAGACCCAGTACTTC. Its protein product is CSVEDRGRGETQYF.

The chain uses TRBV4-3 and TRBJ1-1; D gene unclear. The CDR3 loop spans 14 amino acids. V was cut by 3 bases and J by 1 base, with 9 bases left in between. CDR1 and CDR2 (germline): LGHNA, YSLEER. CDR3 amino acids: CASSHGDGNTEAFF. DNA of the CDR3: TGCGCCAGCAGCCACGGAGACGGGAACACTGAAGCTTTCTTT.

This chain joins TRBV11-2 and TRBJ2-4; the D is unclear. Judging by the DNA end, TRBJ2-7 fits better; the J call may be wrong. Germline V gene lookup returns CDR1 SGHAT and CDR2 FQNNGV. CDR3 length: 13 residues. The CDR3 region is CASSLGLESEQYF. The CDR3 DNA reads as TGTGCCAGCAGCTTAGGGTTGGAGAGCGAGCAGTACTTC.

The chain carries TRBV25-1 and TRBJ2-5; 9 bases match TRBD1. The tail of the sequence fits TRBJ2-7 better, so the J call may be wrong. CDR3 length equals 15 residues. Germline assignment: CDR1 MGHDK and CDR2 SYGVNS. The CDR3 DNA reads TGTGCCAGCAGTGGATGGGGGACAGGGTACTCCGAGCAGTACTTC. This gives the protein CASSGWGTGYSEQYF.

The chain is built from TRBV28 and TRBJ2-7, with 12 bases fitting TRBD1. The end of the DNA fits TRBJ2-5 better, so the J call may be wrong. CDR1 MDHEN and CDR2 SYDVKM come from the germline V gene. This CDR3 has 14 residues. Here the CDR3 DNA reads TGTGCCAGCAGTGGGGACAGGGGGCGAGAGACCCAGTACTTC. This gives the protein CASSGDRGRETQYF.

J is TRBJ1-1 and V is TRBV6-6; 7 bases fit TRBD1. The CDR3 is 16 residues long. Germline V gene lookup returns CDR1 MNHNY and CDR2 SVGAGI (reference sequence). J gave up 10 bases and V 0 bases, and 14 bases lay outside the gene matches. CDR3 residues: CASSYSRAGGAEGAFF. In nucleotides, the CDR3 is TGTGCCAGCAGTTACTCGAGGGCAGGGGGGGCTGAAGGAGCTTTCTTT.

V and J are TRBV7-6 and TRBJ2-7, with D unclear. TRBJ2-1 explains the end of the DNA better; the J call may be wrong. Germline V CDR1 and CDR2: SGHVS, FNYEAQ. The CDR3 totals 15 residues. DNA of the CDR3: TGTGCCAGCAGCACGCCGGGTATCGTCTCCAATGAGCAGTTCTTC. Translated: CASSTPGIVSNEQFF.

This clonotype was found a few times. The chain combines TRBV7-2 with TRBJ2-5, with D hard to call. The V and J ends lost 6 bases and 4 bases respectively, with 15 bases between them. Germline CDR1 SGHTA, CDR2 FQGNSA. This CDR3 spans 14 amino acids. CDR3 residues: CASSPEPSGETQYF. CDR3 nucleotides: TGTGCCAGCAGTCCGGAACCTAGTGGAGAGACCCAGTACTTC.

This sequence joins TRBV20-1 and TRBJ2-7, with D possibly TRBD2 on 6 matching bases. Germline-derived CDR1 and CDR2 are DFQATT and SNEGSKA (reference sequence). V lost 6 bases and J lost 2, with 23 bases in between. The CDR3 totals 16 residues. The CDR3 protein is CSALLRGGTIPYEQYF. The CDR3 coding sequence is TGCAGTGCCCTACTGAGGGGCGGGACGATTCCCTACGAGCAGTACTTC.

The table lists this clonotype with a few counts. The V gene is TRBV6-6, the J gene TRBJ2-1; 10 bases are a match to TRBD2. Germline loops: CDR1 MNHNY, CDR2 SVGAGI (reference sequence). Trimming took 7 bases from V and 10 from J; bases not matched to a gene: 16. This CDR3 is 16 amino acids long. CDR3 DNA sequence: TGTGCCAGCACCTACCCGGGACTAGCGAGCCAAGAAGAGCAGTTCTTC. This encodes CASTYPGLASQEEQFF.

This clonotype was recorded a few times. The chain combines TRBV6-6 with TRBJ2-1, with D perhaps TRBD1 or TRBD2 (7 bases each). Trimming took off 6 bases at V and 15 bases at J, with 24 bases between the two ends. From germline, CDR1 is MNHNY and CDR2 SVGAGI (reference sequence). This CDR3 comprises 14 residues. The CDR3 bases are TGTGCCAGCAGCAGAGGTAGGGAGGGGGCTAGTACGTTCTTC. It codes for CASSRGREGASTFF.

This chain links TRBV11-2 with TRBJ2-5, with 13 bases identical to TRBD2. The CDR3 is made up of 15 amino acids. Germline V gene data show CDR1 as SGHAT and CDR2 as FQNNGV. V trimming: 2 bases; J trimming: 10 bases; junction bases outside the gene matches: 7. The CDR3 DNA reads as TGTGCCAGCAGCTTAATAACCGGGACTAGCGGGGACCAGTACTTC. Encoded protein: CASSLITGTSGDQYF.